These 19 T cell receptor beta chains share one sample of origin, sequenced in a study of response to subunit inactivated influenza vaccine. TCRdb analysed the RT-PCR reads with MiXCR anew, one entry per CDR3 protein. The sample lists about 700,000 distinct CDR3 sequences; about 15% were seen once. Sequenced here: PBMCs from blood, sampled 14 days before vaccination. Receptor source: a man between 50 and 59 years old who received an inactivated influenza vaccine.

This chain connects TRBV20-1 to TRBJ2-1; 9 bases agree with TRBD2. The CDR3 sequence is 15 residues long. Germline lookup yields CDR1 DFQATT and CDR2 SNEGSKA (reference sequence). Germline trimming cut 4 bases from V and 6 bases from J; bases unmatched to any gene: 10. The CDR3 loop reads CSAINPGLASNEQFF. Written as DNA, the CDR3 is TGCAGTGCTATTAATCCGGGACTAGCTTCCAATGAGCAGTTCTTC.

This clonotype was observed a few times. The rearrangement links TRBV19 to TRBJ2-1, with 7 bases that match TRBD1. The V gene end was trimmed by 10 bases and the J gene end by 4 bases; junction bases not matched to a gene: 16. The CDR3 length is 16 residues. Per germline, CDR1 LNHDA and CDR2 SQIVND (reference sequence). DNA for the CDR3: TGTGCCACCAGTCGAGAGGGCCAGGGGGTTTACAATGAGCAGTTCTTC. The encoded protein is CATSREGQGVYNEQFF.

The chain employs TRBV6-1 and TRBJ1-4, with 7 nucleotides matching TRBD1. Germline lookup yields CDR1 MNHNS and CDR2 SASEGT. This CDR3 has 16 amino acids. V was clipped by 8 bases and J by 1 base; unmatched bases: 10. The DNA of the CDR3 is TGTGCCAGCTCTCAGACAGGGATGGTAACTAATGAAAAACTGTTTTTT. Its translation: CASSQTGMVTNEKLFF.

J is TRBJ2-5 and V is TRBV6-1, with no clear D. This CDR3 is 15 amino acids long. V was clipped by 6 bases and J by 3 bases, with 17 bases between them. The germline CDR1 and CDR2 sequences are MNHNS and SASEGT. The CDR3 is CASRPHTQWEETQYF. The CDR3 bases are TGTGCCAGCAGGCCACATACACAGTGGGAAGAGACCCAGTACTTC.

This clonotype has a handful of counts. The CDR3 coding sequence is TGCGCCAGCAGCCTTACTAGCGGGGAAATCTACGAGCAGTACTTC. This translates into CASSLTSGEIYEQYF. V usage is TRBV5-1 and J usage is TRBJ2-7, with 10 positions matching TRBD2. V was clipped by 4 bases and J by 3 bases; unmatched bases: 7. Per germline, CDR1 SGHRS and CDR2 YFSETQ. The length of the CDR3 is 15 residues. The whole variable domain, remainder taken from reference TRBV5-1 and TRBJ2-7, is KAGVTQTPRYLIKTRGQQVTLSCSPISGHRSVSWYQQTPGQGLQFLFEYFSETQRNKGNFPGRFSGRQFSNSRSEMNVSTLELGDSALYLCASSLTSGEIYEQYFGPGTRLTVT.

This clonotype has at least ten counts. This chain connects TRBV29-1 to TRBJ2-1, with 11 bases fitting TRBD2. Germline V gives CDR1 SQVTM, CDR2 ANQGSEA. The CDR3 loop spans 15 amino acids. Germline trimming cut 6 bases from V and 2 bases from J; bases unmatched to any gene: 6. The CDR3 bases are TGCAGCGTCGGGAAGACTAGCGGGGCCTACAATGAGCAGTTCTTC. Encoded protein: CSVGKTSGAYNEQFF.

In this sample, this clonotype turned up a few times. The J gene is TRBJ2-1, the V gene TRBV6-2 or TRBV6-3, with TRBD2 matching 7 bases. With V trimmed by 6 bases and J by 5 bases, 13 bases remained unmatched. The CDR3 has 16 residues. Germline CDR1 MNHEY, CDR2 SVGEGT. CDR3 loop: CASRPAGRGSNNEQFF. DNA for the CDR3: TGTGCCAGCAGACCCGCGGGGAGGGGATCAAACAATGAGCAGTTCTTC.

The CDR3 bases are TGCGCCAGCAGCCAAGATGGTCCCGGGACGGTTTCCATCTCTGGGGCCAACGTCCTGACTTTC. It translates to CASSQDGPGTVSISGANVLTF. The chain is built from TRBV4-1 and TRBJ2-6; D possibly matches TRBD1 or TRBD2 (5 bases each). The CDR3 spans 21 residues. Germline V gene lookup returns CDR1 MGHRA and CDR2 YSYEKL. V lost 0 bases to trimming and J lost 0 bases, with 21 bases between them.

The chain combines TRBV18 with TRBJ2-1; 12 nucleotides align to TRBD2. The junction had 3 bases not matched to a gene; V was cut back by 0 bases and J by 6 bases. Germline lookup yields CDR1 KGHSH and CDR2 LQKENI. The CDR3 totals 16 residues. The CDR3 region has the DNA TGTGCCAGCTCACCACCGGGACTAGCGGGTGCCAATGAGCAGTTCTTC. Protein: CASSPPGLAGANEQFF.

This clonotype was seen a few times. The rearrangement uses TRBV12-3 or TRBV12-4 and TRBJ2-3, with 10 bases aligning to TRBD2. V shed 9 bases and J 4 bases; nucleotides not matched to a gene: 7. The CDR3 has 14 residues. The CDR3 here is CARRGLAIADTQYF. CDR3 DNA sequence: TGTGCCAGAAGGGGACTAGCGATAGCAGATACGCAGTATTTT.

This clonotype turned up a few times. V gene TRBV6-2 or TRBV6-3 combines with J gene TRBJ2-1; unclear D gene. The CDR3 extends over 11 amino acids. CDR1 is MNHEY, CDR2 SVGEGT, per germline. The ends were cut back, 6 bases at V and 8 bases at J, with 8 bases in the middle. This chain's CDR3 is CASSRLDEQFF. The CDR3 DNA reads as TGTGCCAGCAGCCGGCTAGATGAGCAGTTCTTC.

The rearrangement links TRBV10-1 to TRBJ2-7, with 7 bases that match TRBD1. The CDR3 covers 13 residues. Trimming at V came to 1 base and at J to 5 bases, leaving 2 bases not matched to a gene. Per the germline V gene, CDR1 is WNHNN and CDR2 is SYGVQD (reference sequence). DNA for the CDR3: TGCGCCAGCAGTGAGTGGCAGGGGGACGAGCAGTACTTC. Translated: CASSEWQGDEQYF.

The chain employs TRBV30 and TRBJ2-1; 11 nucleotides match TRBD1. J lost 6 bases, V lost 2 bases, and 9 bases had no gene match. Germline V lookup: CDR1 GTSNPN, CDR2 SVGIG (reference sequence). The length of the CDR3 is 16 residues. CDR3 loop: CAWSIRRGQGGNEQFF. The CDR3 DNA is TGTGCCTGGAGTATCCGGAGGGGACAGGGGGGCAATGAGCAGTTCTTC. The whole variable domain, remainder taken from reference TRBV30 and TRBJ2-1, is SQTIHQWPATLVQPVGSPLSLECTVEGTSNPNLYWYRQAAGRGLQLLFYSVGIGQISSEVPQNLSASRPQDRQFILSSKKLLLSDSGFYLCAWSIRRGQGGNEQFFGPGTRLTVL.

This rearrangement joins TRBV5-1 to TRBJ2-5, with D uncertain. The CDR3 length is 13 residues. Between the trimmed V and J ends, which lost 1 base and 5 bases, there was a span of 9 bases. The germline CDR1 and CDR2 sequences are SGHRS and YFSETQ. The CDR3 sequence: CASSLSARETQYF. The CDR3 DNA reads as TGCGCCAGCAGCTTGTCGGCTCGGGAGACCCAGTACTTC.

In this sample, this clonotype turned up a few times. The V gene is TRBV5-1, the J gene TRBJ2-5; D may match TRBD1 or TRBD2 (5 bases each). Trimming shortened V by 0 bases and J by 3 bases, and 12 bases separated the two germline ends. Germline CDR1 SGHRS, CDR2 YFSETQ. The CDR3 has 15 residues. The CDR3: CASSLEAGAEETQYF. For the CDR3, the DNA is TGCGCCAGCAGCTTGGAGGCCGGGGCAGAAGAGACCCAGTACTTC. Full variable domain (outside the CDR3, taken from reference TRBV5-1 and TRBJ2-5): KAGVTQTPRYLIKTRGQQVTLSCSPISGHRSVSWYQQTPGQGLQFLFEYFSETQRNKGNFPGRFSGRQFSNSRSEMNVSTLELGDSALYLCASSLEAGAEETQYFGPGTRLLVL.

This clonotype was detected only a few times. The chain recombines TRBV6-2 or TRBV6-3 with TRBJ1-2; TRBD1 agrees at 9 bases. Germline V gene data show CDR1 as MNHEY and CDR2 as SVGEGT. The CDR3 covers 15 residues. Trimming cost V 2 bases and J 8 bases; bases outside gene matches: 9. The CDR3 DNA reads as TGTGCCAGCAGTTACCCTCCGGGACAGGGTTCCGGCTACACCTTC. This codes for CASSYPPGQGSGYTF.

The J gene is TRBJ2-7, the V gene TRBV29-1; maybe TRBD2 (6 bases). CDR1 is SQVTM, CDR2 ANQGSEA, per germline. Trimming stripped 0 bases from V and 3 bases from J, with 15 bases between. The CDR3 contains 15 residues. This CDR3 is CSVEDGGGEGYEQYF. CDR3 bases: TGCAGCGTTGAAGATGGGGGAGGAGAGGGCTACGAGCAGTACTTC.

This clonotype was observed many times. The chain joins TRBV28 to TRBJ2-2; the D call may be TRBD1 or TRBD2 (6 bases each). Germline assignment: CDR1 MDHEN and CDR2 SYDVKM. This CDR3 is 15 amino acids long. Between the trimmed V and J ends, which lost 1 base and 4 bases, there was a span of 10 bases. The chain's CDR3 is CASSLSGAGTGELFF. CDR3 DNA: TGTGCCAGCAGTTTATCGGGGGCTGGCACCGGGGAGCTGTTTTTT.

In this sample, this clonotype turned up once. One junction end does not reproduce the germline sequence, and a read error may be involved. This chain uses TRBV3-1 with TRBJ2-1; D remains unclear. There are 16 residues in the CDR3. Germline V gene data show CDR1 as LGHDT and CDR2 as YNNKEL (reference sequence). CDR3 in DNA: TGTGCCTGCAGCCTTACGAGCGCCCCCTCCTACAATGAGCAGTTCTTC. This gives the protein CACSLTSAPSYNEQFF.